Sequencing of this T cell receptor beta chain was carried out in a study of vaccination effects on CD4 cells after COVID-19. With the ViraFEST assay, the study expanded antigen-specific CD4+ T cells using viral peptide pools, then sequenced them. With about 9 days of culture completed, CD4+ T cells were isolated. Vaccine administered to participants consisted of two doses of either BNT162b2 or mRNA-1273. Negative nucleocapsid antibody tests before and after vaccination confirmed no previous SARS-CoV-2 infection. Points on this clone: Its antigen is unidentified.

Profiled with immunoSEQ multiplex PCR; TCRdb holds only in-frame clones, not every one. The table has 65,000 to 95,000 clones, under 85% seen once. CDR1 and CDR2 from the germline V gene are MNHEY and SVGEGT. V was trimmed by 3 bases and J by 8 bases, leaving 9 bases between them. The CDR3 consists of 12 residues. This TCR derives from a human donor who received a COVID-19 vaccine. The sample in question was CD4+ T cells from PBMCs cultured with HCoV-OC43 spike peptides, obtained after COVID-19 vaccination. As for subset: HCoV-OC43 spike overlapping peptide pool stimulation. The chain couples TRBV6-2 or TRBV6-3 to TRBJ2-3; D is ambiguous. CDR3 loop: CASSYDLPTQYF. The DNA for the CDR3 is TGTGCCAGCAGTTATGACCTCCCTACGCAGTATTTT.